These 13 T cell receptor beta chains share one sample of origin, sequenced in a study of OX40 agonist ivuxolimab in advanced cancers. This table comes from immunoSEQ multiplex PCR, and its TCRdb copy is limited to in-frame clones, with some not included. The profile shows approximately 91,000 clones, roughly 87% of them singletons. The sequencing here drew on CD4+ or CD8+ T cells sorted from blood, taken in a trial of the OX40 agonist ivuxolimab. These receptors all come from an adult with an advanced solid tumor such as melanoma, head and neck, liver or kidney cancer.

This clone showed up just once. The chain has TRBV28 and TRBJ1-4; the D gene is possibly TRBD1 (5 bases). This CDR3 is 14 amino acids long. With 9 bases removed from V and 5 bases from J, the gap between germline ends came to 16 bases. Germline V lookup: CDR1 MDHEN, CDR2 SYDVKM. The CDR3 DNA reads as TGTGCCAGTTTGAATTCAGGGTTGAATGAAAAACTGTTTTTT. Amino acid sequence: CASLNSGLNEKLFF.

The chain joins TRBV5-1 to TRBJ1-4, with no clear D. Germline-derived CDR1 and CDR2 are SGHRS and YFSETQ. The V and J ends lost 0 bases and 3 bases respectively, with 6 bases between them. The CDR3 has 14 residues. For the CDR3, the DNA is TGCGCCAGCAGCTTGGACAGCTCTAATGAAAAACTGTTTTTT. As protein: CASSLDSSNEKLFF.

This clone was seen just once. The chain joins TRBV10-3 to TRBJ1-5, with 7 bases identical to TRBD1. Germline V CDR1 and CDR2: ENHRY, SYGVKD. There are 16 residues in the CDR3. Trimming took 4 bases from V and 1 from J; bases not matched to a gene: 7. The CDR3 here is CAISAQGSLSNQPQHF. The CDR3 bases are TGTGCCATCAGTGCACAGGGGTCCCTAAGCAATCAGCCCCAGCATTTT.

The chain joins TRBV6-5 to TRBJ1-2, with D unclear. The CDR3 spans 12 residues. The germline CDR1 and CDR2 sequences are MNHEY and SVGAGI. Trimming removed 6 bases from V and 2 bases from J, with 7 bases in between. The DNA for the CDR3 is TGTGCCAGCAGGAACACCAACTATGGCTACACCTTC. It specifies CASRNTNYGYTF.

V usage is TRBV5-5 and J usage is TRBJ1-4, with D maybe TRBD1 (5 bases). The CDR3 extends over 14 amino acids. Germline V gene lookup returns CDR1 SGHKS and CDR2 YYEKEE (reference sequence). Between the trimmed V and J ends, which lost 0 bases and 2 bases, there was a span of 5 bases. CDR3 sequence reads: CASSLGGTNEKLFF. DNA of the CDR3: TGTGCCAGCAGCTTGGGGGGGACTAATGAAAAACTGTTTTTT.

This clone has only a few counts. The chain uses TRBV10-1 and TRBJ2-1; 9 nucleotides agree with TRBD1. The CDR3 runs 15 residues. The junction had 8 bases not matched to a gene; V was cut back by 4 bases and J by 7 bases. The V gene's germline CDR1 is WNHNN and CDR2 SYGVQD (reference sequence). CDR3 in DNA: TGCGCCAGCAGTGGGGGGACAGGGTATAGGAATGAGCAGTTCTTC. Amino acids: CASSGGTGYRNEQFF.

The gene calls are TRBV19 and TRBJ1-5; 7 nucleotides line up with TRBD1. From germline, CDR1 is LNHDA and CDR2 SQIVND (reference sequence). V dropped 6 bases and J dropped 1; count of bases not matched to a gene: 3. The CDR3 runs to 14 residues. The CDR3, as DNA: TGTGCCAGTAGAGACAGGGCCAGCAATCAGCCCCAGCATTTT. Amino acid sequence: CASRDRASNQPQHF.

The rearrangement joins TRBV29-1 to TRBJ2-7; tentatively, D is TRBD1 (6 bases). The CDR3 is made up of 13 amino acids. Germline loops: CDR1 SQVTM, CDR2 ANQGSEA. V was clipped by 2 bases and J by 4 bases, with 12 bases between them. The CDR3 region is CSVEMGARYEQYF. The CDR3 DNA reads TGCAGCGTTGAAATGGGGGCCCGATACGAGCAGTACTTC.

This clone was counted between two and nine times. V is TRBV5-1 and J is TRBJ1-4; 9 bases are a match to TRBD1. Germline-derived CDR1 and CDR2 are SGHRS and YFSETQ. The ends lost 3 bases at V and 10 bases at J; junction bases unmatched: 10. This CDR3 comprises 15 residues. The CDR3 bases are TGCGCCAGCAGCTCGTACGGACAGGGGAGGGGAAAACTGTTTTTT. This codes for CASSSYGQGRGKLFF.

With respect to this clone: In this CDR3 the conserved last residue, phenylalanine or tryptophan, is missing, so a read error is likely. The J gene is TRBJ1-6, the V gene TRBV14; 7 nucleotides agree with TRBD1. The CDR3 has 13 residues. From germline, CDR1 is SGHDN and CDR2 FVKESK. Trimming at V came to 5 bases and at J to 6 bases, leaving 1 base not matched to a gene. For the CDR3, the DNA is TGTGCCAGCAGCAGGGGGCCTAATTCACCCCTCCACCTT. Translated, it gives CASSRGPNSPLHL.

The CDR3 coding sequence is TGTGCCAGCAGCGAAGAGTACGAGCAGTACTTC. Amino acids: CASSEEYEQYF. The V call is TRBV5-5, the J call TRBJ2-7; no clear D. Germline V gene lookup returns CDR1 SGHKS and CDR2 YYEKEE (reference sequence). The V gene lost 4 bases and the J gene lost 4 bases, with 6 bases spanning the gap. The CDR3 length is 11 residues.

This clone was observed once. The CDR3 does not close with the conserved phenylalanine or tryptophan, likely indicating a read error. The chain has TRBV6-6 and TRBJ1-6; D remains unclear. The germline V gene has CDR1 MNHNY and CDR2 SVGAGI (reference sequence). The CDR3 length is 14 residues. V shed 3 bases and J shed 10 bases, with 13 bases lying between them. DNA for the CDR3: TGTGCCAGCAGTTATGCCCGTCAGGAGTCACCCCTCCACCTT. It yields the protein CASSYARQESPLHL.

The chain employs TRBV4-1 and TRBJ2-7; D is undetermined. The CDR3 is 15 residues long. Trimming removed 5 bases at V and 1 base at J, with 15 bases between. From germline, CDR1 is MGHRA and CDR2 YSYEKL. The CDR3 loop is CASSSWHSKSYEQYF. DNA of the CDR3: TGCGCCAGCAGCTCGTGGCACAGTAAATCCTACGAGCAGTACTTC.